This T cell receptor beta chain derives from a study of cytomegalovirus exposure and HLA in healthy donors. Turning to this clone: Its antigen is undetermined.

PCR was performed using 60 Vbeta and 13 Jbeta primers. Assay: immunoSEQ multiplex PCR; the TCRdb copy retains only in-frame clones and omits some. The sample records more than 90,000 clones, around 80% being singletons. As for the donors, each was a healthy bone marrow donor. In germline, CDR1 is PRHDT, CDR2 FYEKMQ (reference sequence). After removal of 5 bases from V and 2 bases from J, the junction contained 13 bases not matched to a gene. This CDR3 has 17 amino acids. General study points: Most TCRs appeared rarely, but some public TCRs recurred in many donors.

The sequence was collected from a woman aged 55-69 years in good health and CMV-seronegative. Material: PBMCs. The chain has TRBV13 and TRBJ2-7, with 9 bases identical to TRBD2. As DNA, the CDR3 is TGTGCCAGCAGCGCACAGGCGTTAGCGGGAGAGACCTACGAGCAGTACTTC. As protein: CASSAQALAGETYEQYF.